The rows below give T cell receptor beta chains drawn from one sample of a study of blood T cell repertoires in COVID-19. Assay: immunoSEQ multiplex PCR; the TCRdb copy retains only in-frame clones and omits some. Counted here are some 83,000 clones, 86% occurring once; the ten biggest clones make up approximately 19%. Sequences were obtained from peripheral blood. These receptors were taken from a man older than 75 in a cohort sampled during active COVID-19. Each CDR3 is given with its conserved first and last residue. Fields, in order: D gene, clone size, V gene, J gene, CDR3 protein, CDR3 DNA. D genes are given only for firm matches. Rows may omit the clone size; those that give it use once, few, many or a size class.

D: TRBD1; size: NA; V: TRBV12-3/TRBV12-4; J: TRBJ1-2; CDR3: CASSRDRGPRYTF; DNA: TGTGCCAGCAGTCGGGACAGGGGGCCTCGCTACACCTTC
D: NA; size: NA; V: TRBV6-4; J: TRBJ2-2; CDR3: CASSRQQGNGELFF; DNA: TGTGCCAGCAGTCGTCAACAGGGAAACGGGGAGCTGTTTTTT
D: TRBD1; size: NA; V: TRBV9; J: TRBJ1-1; CDR3: CASRTGDMNTEAFF; DNA: TGTGCCAGCAGGACAGGGGATATGAACACTGAAGCTTTCTTT
D: TRBD1; size: NA; V: TRBV5-4; J: TRBJ1-2; CDR3: CASSTGQGAYYGYTF; DNA: TGTGCCAGCAGCACCGGACAGGGGGCGTACTATGGCTACACCTTC
D: NA; size: NA; V: TRBV9; J: TRBJ1-1; CDR3: CASSAQGNADTEAFF; DNA: TGTGCCAGCAGCGCCCAGGGTAACGCGGACACTGAAGCTTTCTTT
D: NA; size: NA; V: TRBV7-2; J: TRBJ2-1; CDR3: CASSLVAGVYNEQFF; DNA: TGTGCCAGCAGCTTAGTAGCAGGGGTGTACAATGAGCAGTTCTTC
D: NA; size: NA; V: TRBV6-5; J: TRBJ1-2; CDR3: CASSPGYGYTF; DNA: TGTGCCAGCAGTCCAGGGTACGGCTACACCTTC
D: NA; size: NA; V: TRBV27; J: TRBJ1-2; CDR3: CASSSSRVFYGYTF; DNA: TGTGCCAGCAGTTCCTCCCGGGTCTTCTATGGCTACACCTTC
D: TRBD2; size: NA; V: TRBV4-2; J: TRBJ2-7; CDR3: CASSLRYGGGSYEQYF; DNA: TGTGCCAGCAGCCTCCGCTATGGCGGGGGATCCTACGAGCAGTACTTC
D: NA; size: NA; V: TRBV19; J: TRBJ1-4; CDR3: CASSIGWTAGYNEKLFF; DNA: TGTGCCAGTAGTATAGGTTGGACAGCCGGTTATAATGAAAAACTGTTTTTT
D: NA; size: once; V: TRBV7-9; J: TRBJ2-5; CDR3: CASSLRLDQETQYF; DNA: TGTGCCAGCAGTTTACGACTAGATCAGGAGACCCAGTACTTC
D: NA; size: NA; V: TRBV7-2; J: TRBJ2-5; CDR3: CASSLQETQYF; DNA: TGTGCCAGCAGCCTACAAGAGACCCAGTACTTC
D: TRBD1; size: NA; V: TRBV5-6; J: TRBJ2-5; CDR3: CASSQTSTGGQETQYF; DNA: TGTGCCAGCAGCCAGACTTCGACAGGGGGTCAAGAGACCCAGTACTTC
D: NA; size: NA; V: TRBV7-2; J: TRBJ1-2; CDR3: CASSPSYTF; DNA: TGTGCCAGCAGCCCTAGCTACACCTTC
D: TRBD1; size: NA; V: TRBV5-5; J: TRBJ2-5; CDR3: CASSLGQGARINQYF; DNA: TGTGCCAGCAGCTTGGGGCAGGGGGCCCGCATTAACCAGTACTTC
D: NA; size: once; V: TRBV5-1; J: TRBJ2-2; CDR3: CASSLEVQGGTGELFF; DNA: TGCGCCAGCAGCTTGGAGGTCCAGGGAGGTACCGGGGAGCTGTTTTTT
D: NA; size: NA; V: TRBV28; J: TRBJ2-1; CDR3: CASSPDREAYNEQFF; DNA: TGTGCCAGCAGTCCCGACAGGGAGGCCTACAATGAGCAGTTCTTC
D: TRBD1; size: NA; V: TRBV18; J: TRBJ2-2; CDR3: CASSLLIGQGAGELFF; DNA: TGTGCCAGCTCACTGTTGATAGGACAGGGCGCCGGGGAGCTGTTTTTT
D: NA; size: NA; V: TRBV5-1; J: TRBJ1-6; CDR3: CASSLGGGNSPLHF; DNA: TGCGCCAGCAGCCTTGGCGGGGGGAATTCACCCCTCCACTTT
D: NA; size: NA; V: TRBV7-9; J: TRBJ1-2; CDR3: CASSPQVGGYTF; DNA: TGTGCCAGCAGCCCCCAGGTCGGAGGCTACACCTTC
D: NA; size: NA; V: TRBV7-9; J: TRBJ2-6; CDR3: CASSLWGLGANVLTF; DNA: TGTGCCAGCAGCTTATGGGGGCTAGGGGCCAACGTCCTGACTTTC
D: TRBD1; size: NA; V: TRBV5-6; J: TRBJ1-1; CDR3: CASSLVQGIGSTEAFF; DNA: TGTGCCAGCAGCTTGGTACAGGGGATAGGAAGCACTGAAGCTTTCTTT
D: NA; size: NA; V: TRBV28; J: TRBJ1-5; CDR3: CASTPSSGSLRPQHF; DNA: TGTGCCAGCACACCAAGTTCAGGGTCTCTGCGGCCCCAGCATTTT
D: NA; size: NA; V: TRBV4-2; J: TRBJ1-2; CDR3: CASSQEGRGSGYTF; DNA: TGTGCCAGCAGCCAAGAAGGCAGGGGATCTGGCTACACCTTC
D: NA; size: NA; V: TRBV5-1; J: TRBJ2-3; CDR3: CASSLVAGSTDTQYF; DNA: TGCGCCAGCAGCTTGGTTGCGGGGTCCACAGATACGCAGTATTTT
D: NA; size: NA; V: TRBV5-5; J: TRBJ2-1; CDR3: CASSPQRVEIDEQFF; DNA: TGTGCCAGCAGCCCCCAGCGGGTTGAGATCGATGAGCAGTTCTTC
D: NA; size: NA; V: TRBV29-1; J: TRBJ1-5; CDR3: CSASAGVGQPQHF; DNA: TGCAGCGCTTCGGCAGGGGTGGGACAGCCCCAGCATTTT